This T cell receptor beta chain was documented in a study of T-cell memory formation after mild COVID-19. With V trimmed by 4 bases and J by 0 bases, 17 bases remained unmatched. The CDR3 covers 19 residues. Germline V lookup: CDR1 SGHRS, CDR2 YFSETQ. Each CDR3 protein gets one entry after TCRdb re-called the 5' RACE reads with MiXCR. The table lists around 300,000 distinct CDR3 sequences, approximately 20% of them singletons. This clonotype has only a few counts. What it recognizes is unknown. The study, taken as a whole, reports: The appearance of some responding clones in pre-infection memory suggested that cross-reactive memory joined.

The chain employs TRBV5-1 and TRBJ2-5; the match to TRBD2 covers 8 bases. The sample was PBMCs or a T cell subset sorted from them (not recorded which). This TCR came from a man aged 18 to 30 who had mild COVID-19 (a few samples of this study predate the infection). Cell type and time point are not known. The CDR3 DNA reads TGCGCCAGCAGCCGACTAGCGAGGCGGAAAGACCAGTACCAAGAGACCCAGTACTTC. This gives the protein CASSRLARRKDQYQETQYF.